These 19 T cell receptor beta chains came from one sample sequenced in a study of T cells after yellow fever vaccination. TCRdb used MiXCR to reprocess the 5' RACE reads, holding one entry per CDR3 protein. The sample yields 250,000 or so distinct CDR3 sequences, more than 3.5% seen once. Here the sequenced sample was PBMCs, taken 15 days after the yellow fever booster vaccination. Source of these receptors: a man aged 18 to 29 who received the YFV17D yellow fever vaccine.

The table lists this clonotype with many counts. V and J are TRBV15 and TRBJ2-1, with TRBD1 identical over 12 bases. J lost 4 bases, V lost 5 bases, and 12 bases had no gene match. The CDR3 runs 18 residues. Germline-derived CDR1 and CDR2 are LNHNV and YYDKDF (reference sequence). This chain's CDR3 is CATSGFRDRGRFYNEQFF. CDR3 in DNA: TGTGCCACCAGCGGATTCCGGGACAGGGGGCGATTTTACAATGAGCAGTTCTTC.

This clonotype appeared many times. The chain recombines TRBV29-1 with TRBJ2-7; 8 bases map to TRBD1. After removal of 6 bases from V and 0 bases from J, the junction contained 4 bases not matched to a gene. The CDR3 sequence is 13 residues long. In germline, CDR1 is SQVTM, CDR2 ANQGSEA. CDR3 in DNA: TGCAGCGTCCGACAGGGGACCTCCTACGAGCAGTACTTC. Its protein product is CSVRQGTSYEQYF.

This clonotype showed up many times. The chain couples TRBV4-3 to TRBJ2-5; the D gene is possibly TRBD1 (5 bases). CDR3 length: 13 amino acids. The V and J ends lost 1 base and 6 bases respectively, with 9 bases between them. Germline V gene lookup returns CDR1 LGHNA and CDR2 YSLEER. CDR3 nucleotides: TGCGCCAGCAGCCAAGGCAGGGCCAAGACCCAGTACTTC. Translation gives CASSQGRAKTQYF.

Ten or more counts support this clonotype. This rearrangement joins TRBV2 to TRBJ2-2; D is possibly TRBD2 (5 bases). Per the germline V gene, CDR1 is SNHLY and CDR2 is FYNNEI. The CDR3 has 15 amino acids. V was clipped by 0 bases and J by 2 bases, with 7 bases between them. The chain's CDR3 is CASSEARANTGELFF. For the CDR3, the DNA is TGTGCCAGCAGTGAAGCGAGGGCCAACACCGGGGAGCTGTTTTTT. Full variable domain (outside the CDR3, taken from reference TRBV2 and TRBJ2-2): EPEVTQTPSHQVTQMGQEVILRCVPISNHLYFYWYRQILGQKVEFLVSFYNNEISEKSEIFDDQFSVERPDGSNFTLKIRSTKLEDSAMYFCASSEARANTGELFFGEGSRLTVL.

This clonotype appeared many times. The CDR3 bases are TGCAGCGCCCGACCGGGACAGAACTACGAGCAGTACTTC. Translation: CSARPGQNYEQYF. The chain uses TRBV29-1 and TRBJ2-7, with TRBD1 identical over 7 bases. This CDR3 is built from 13 residues. CDR1 is SQVTM, CDR2 ANQGSEA, per germline. V shed 7 bases, J shed 3 bases, and the junction held 9 bases outside the gene matches.

This clonotype appeared many times. This rearrangement joins TRBV21-1 to TRBJ1-3. TRBV21-1 is assigned pseudogene status. The CDR3 loop spans 16 amino acids. This CDR3 reads CASSNPENYSGNTIYF. The CDR3 DNA reads as TGTGCCAGCAGCAACCCAGAGAATTACTCTGGAAACACCATATATTTT.

At least ten counts were recorded for this clonotype. The chain carries TRBV5-5 and TRBJ2-2, with a possible D match to TRBD1 (6 bases). V was pared by 6 bases and J by 2 bases, with 14 bases between. CDR1 and CDR2 (germline): SGHKS, YYEKEE (reference sequence). The CDR3 runs to 15 residues. The CDR3 DNA is TGTGCCAGCACTACTCGACAGGAAAACACCGGGGAGCTGTTTTTT. Protein: CASTTRQENTGELFF.

This clonotype was counted ten times or more. V usage is TRBV12-3 or TRBV12-4 and J usage is TRBJ2-1; TRBD2 might be the D (7 bases). The V and J ends lost 7 bases and 7 bases respectively, with 26 bases between them. CDR3 length: 17 amino acids. The DNA of the CDR3 is TGTGCCAGCACCAGCACCGTAGCTGGGGGGGCCGGGAATGAGCAGTTCTTC. Residues: CASTSTVAGGAGNEQFF.

Many counts were recorded for this clonotype. This chain uses TRBV7-6 with TRBJ2-2; 12 nucleotides align to TRBD1. CDR1 is SGHVS and CDR2 is FNYEAQ in the germline V gene. J gave up 4 bases and V 5 bases, and 8 bases lay outside the gene matches. The CDR3 contains 17 residues. In nucleotides, the CDR3 is TGTGCCAGCAGCCAAAGAGGGACAGGGGGCATCACCGGGGAGCTGTTTTTT. Translating it yields CASSQRGTGGITGELFF.

This clonotype was recorded many times. The rearrangement uses TRBV7-8 and TRBJ2-1; no firm D call. Germline V gene data show CDR1 as SGHVS and CDR2 as FQNEAQ. V shed 1 base and J shed 14 bases, with 12 bases lying between them. CDR3 size: 12 residues. The CDR3 region has the DNA TGTGCCAGCAGCTTAGTATCGGGCCCCGAGTTCTTC. It codes for CASSLVSGPEFF.

This clonotype was seen ten or more times. The chain couples TRBV28 to TRBJ2-7; 8 bases fit TRBD1. The CDR3 totals 12 residues. In germline, CDR1 is MDHEN, CDR2 SYDVKM. J lost 5 bases, V lost 4 bases, and 1 base had no gene match. The CDR3 DNA reads as TGTGCCAGCAGTTCCAGGGGGCACGAGCAGTACGTC. It translates to CASSSRGHEQYV.

This clonotype appeared many times. The V call is TRBV27, the J call TRBJ1-1; possible D gene TRBD1, 5 bases. The V end was cut by 5 bases, the J end by 2 bases, with 12 bases between. Germline values: CDR1 MNHEY, CDR2 SMNVEV (reference sequence). The CDR3 consists of 14 residues. CDR3: CASSATTENTEAFF. In DNA, the CDR3 is TGTGCCAGCAGTGCAACGACAGAAAACACTGAAGCTTTCTTT.

This clonotype was observed a handful of times. The genes are TRBV4-1 and TRBJ1-3; D is unclear. This CDR3 contains 16 residues. The V end lost 0 bases, the J end lost 3 bases, and 12 bases lay between the germline ends. Germline CDR1 MGHRA, CDR2 YSYEKL. This chain's CDR3 is CASSQESWEVGNTIYF. The CDR3 DNA sequence: TGCGCCAGCAGCCAAGAATCTTGGGAGGTTGGAAACACCATATATTTT.

This clonotype has at least ten counts. The CDR3 here is CASSQDMALYNEQFF. The CDR3 DNA sequence: TGTGCCAGCAGCCAAGATATGGCCCTTTACAATGAGCAGTTCTTC. J is TRBJ2-1 and V is TRBV4-2; D call uncertain. The V gene lost 0 bases and the J gene lost 4 bases, with 10 bases spanning the gap. Germline CDR1 LGHNA, CDR2 YNFKEQ. The CDR3 covers 15 residues.

A remark on this clonotype: A much larger clone differs from this one at a single base, so this may be a read error. The chain links TRBV19 to TRBJ1-3, with D unclear. Germline V gene data show CDR1 as LNHDA and CDR2 as SQIVND (reference sequence). CDR3 length equals 13 residues. V lost 5 bases, J lost 8 bases, and 13 bases lay in between. CDR3 bases: TGTGCCAGTAGTGCGTGGTCGTCGGACACCATATATTTT. Translation: CASSAWSSDTIYF.

The genes are TRBV7-2 and TRBJ2-7, with 7 bases that match TRBD2. Trimming took 5 bases from V and 7 from J; bases not matched to a gene: 11. The germline CDR1 and CDR2 sequences are SGHTA and FQGNSA. The CDR3 runs to 14 residues. The CDR3 DNA follows: TGTGCCAGCAGCCCAGCGGGGCCGGGGTGGGAGCAGTACGTC. It specifies CASSPAGPGWEQYV.

At least ten counts were recorded for this clonotype. This chain connects TRBV5-4 to TRBJ2-2; D is unclear. V lost 4 bases and J 7 bases, leaving 11 bases between the germline ends. The CDR3 runs 13 residues. Germline CDR1 is SGHNT and CDR2 is YYREEE (reference sequence). CDR3 region: CASSTSRGGELFF. For the CDR3, the DNA is TGTGCCAGCAGCACCAGCAGAGGCGGGGAGCTGTTTTTT. Full variable domain (remainder filled in from reference TRBV5-4 and TRBJ2-2): ETGVTQSPTHLIKTRGQQVTLRCSSQSGHNTVSWYQQALGQGPQFIFQYYREEENGRGNFPPRFSGLQFPNYSSELNVNALELDDSALYLCASSTSRGGELFFGEGSRLTVL.

This clonotype was observed many times. V and J are TRBV6-2 or TRBV6-3 and TRBJ1-5; TRBD1 matches 7 bases. Germline assignment: CDR1 MNHEY and CDR2 SVGEGT. CDR3 length: 18 residues. The V and J ends lost 5 bases and 0 bases, in that order; junction bases with no gene match: 13. The chain's CDR3 is CASSTPLDRLYSNQPQHF. In DNA form, the CDR3 reads TGTGCCAGCAGTACTCCCCTGGACAGGCTTTATAGCAATCAGCCCCAGCATTTT.

CDR3 sequence: CASSSWDRGLTDTQYF. The CDR3 DNA follows: TGTGCCAGCAGCTCATGGGACAGGGGGCTGACAGATACGCAGTATTTT. The chain is built from TRBV5-4 and TRBJ2-3; 12 bases align to TRBD1. Germline V gene lookup returns CDR1 SGHNT and CDR2 YYREEE (reference sequence). Unmatched junction bases numbered 5, after V lost 3 bases and J lost 3 bases. This CDR3 contains 16 residues.